The present entry profiles one TCR beta chain with its context. Here immunoSEQ multiplex PCR was the method, and the copy in TCRdb shows in-frame clones only, minus some. This sample has about 83,000 clones, with more than 80% found just once. The CDR3 is 14 amino acids. Germline CDR1 LNHDA, CDR2 SQIVND (reference sequence). Trimming pared 6 bases from V and 2 bases from J, leaving 13 bases between. This specimen belongs to a study of OX40 agonist ivuxolimab in advanced cancers. The chain combines TRBV19 with TRBJ1-1; D call uncertain. The material sequenced was CD4+ or CD8+ T cells sorted from blood, taken in a trial of the OX40 agonist ivuxolimab. The sequence came from an adult with an advanced solid tumor such as melanoma, head and neck, liver or kidney cancer. CDR3 in DNA: TGTGCCAGTAGCATCGGACCGTTCAACACTGAAGCTTTCTTT. This sequence encodes CASSIGPFNTEAFF.